The source of this T cell receptor beta chain is a study of shared clonotypes between healthy human individuals. Naive CD8 cells were CD45RO-negative, positively selected for CCR7, excluding terminally differentiated effector memory CD45RA+ cells. The repertoire was sequenced with immunoSEQ multiplex PCR; TCRdb's copy has only in-frame clones and lacks some. In the table there are around 2,100,000 clones, approximately 94% of which are singletons. The CDR3 totals 16 residues. V was cut by 2 bases and J by 0 bases, with 12 bases left in between. Germline-derived CDR1 and CDR2 are SGDLS and YYNGEE. Source material: naive CD8+ T cells sorted from blood. The chain is built from TRBV9 and TRBJ1-3; tentative D call: TRBD1 (6 bases). The receptor's source is a man younger than 35 in good health. The DNA of the CDR3 is TGTGCCAGCAGCGTGGGGGCTTCAGGCTCTGGAAACACCATATATTTT. Protein: CASSVGASGSGNTIYF.